This T cell receptor beta chain was sequenced for a study of human T cells and chemical hapten exposure. About the research overall: DPC (0.01%) was patch tested on the upper back and read at 6 days.

TCRdb re-called the RACE reads with MiXCR, one entry per CDR3 protein. The sample includes about 380,000 distinct CDR3 sequences, roughly 6.3% of them seen just once. This clonotype occurred many times. From germline, CDR1 is SEHNR and CDR2 FQNEAQ (reference sequence). Trimming took off 5 bases at V and 10 bases at J, with 20 bases between the two ends. The CDR3 consists of 14 residues. Specified time point: patch test 2, 6 weeks after DPC sensitization. Treatment defined: therapeutic diphenylcyclopropenone sensitization with weekly scalp DPC. Donors were 18 to 70-year-old alopecia patients suitable for DPC.

V is TRBV7-9 and J is TRBJ1-1; D may be TRBD1 (5 bases). This clonotype was sampled from a woman under 30 with alopecia areata. Some clones in this sample may be carry-over from other donors' samples. This specimen was whole blood, taken in connection with sensitization to the hapten diphenylcyclopropenone (DPC). Here the CDR3 DNA reads TGTGCCAGCAGCCTATCCGGCCGGGGGACGGGAGCTTTCTTT. Its protein product is CASSLSGRGTGAFF.